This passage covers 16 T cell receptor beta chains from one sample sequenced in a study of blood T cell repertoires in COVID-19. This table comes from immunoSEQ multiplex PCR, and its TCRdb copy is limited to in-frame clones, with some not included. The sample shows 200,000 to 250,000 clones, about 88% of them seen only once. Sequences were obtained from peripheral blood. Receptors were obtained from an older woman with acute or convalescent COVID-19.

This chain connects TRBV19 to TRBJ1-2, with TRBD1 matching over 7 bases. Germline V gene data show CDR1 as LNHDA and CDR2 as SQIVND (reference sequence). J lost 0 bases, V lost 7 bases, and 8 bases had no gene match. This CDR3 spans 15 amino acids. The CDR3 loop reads CASNREGQSNYGYTF. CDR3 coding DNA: TGTGCCAGTAATCGCGAGGGACAGTCTAACTATGGCTACACCTTC.

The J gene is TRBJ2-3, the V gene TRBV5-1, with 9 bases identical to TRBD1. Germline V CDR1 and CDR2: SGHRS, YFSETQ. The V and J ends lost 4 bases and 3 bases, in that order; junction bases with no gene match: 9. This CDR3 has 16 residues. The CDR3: CASSLGLGTGTDTQYF. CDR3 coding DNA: TGCGCCAGCAGCCTGGGCCTCGGGACAGGGACAGATACGCAGTATTTT.

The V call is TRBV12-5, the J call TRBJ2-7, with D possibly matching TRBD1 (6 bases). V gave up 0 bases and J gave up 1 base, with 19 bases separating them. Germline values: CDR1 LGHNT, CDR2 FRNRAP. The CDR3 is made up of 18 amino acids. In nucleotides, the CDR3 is TGTGCTAGTGGTTTGGTATCCAGCCGGGCCGGACAGTCCTACGAGCAGTACTTC. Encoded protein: CASGLVSSRAGQSYEQYF. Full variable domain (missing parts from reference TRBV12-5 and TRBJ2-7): DARVTQTPRHKVTEMGQEVTMRCQPILGHNTVFWYRQTMMQGLELLAYFRNRAPLDDSGMPKDRFSAEMPDATLATLKIQPSEPRDSAVYFCASGLVSSRAGQSYEQYFGPGTRLTVT.

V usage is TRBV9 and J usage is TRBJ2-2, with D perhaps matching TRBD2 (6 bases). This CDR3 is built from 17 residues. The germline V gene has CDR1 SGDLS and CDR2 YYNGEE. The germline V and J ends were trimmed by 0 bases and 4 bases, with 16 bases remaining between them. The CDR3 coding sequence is TGTGCCAGCAGCGTAGACTGGACGGGAGTTGTCACCGGGGAGCTGTTTTTT. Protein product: CASSVDWTGVVTGELFF.

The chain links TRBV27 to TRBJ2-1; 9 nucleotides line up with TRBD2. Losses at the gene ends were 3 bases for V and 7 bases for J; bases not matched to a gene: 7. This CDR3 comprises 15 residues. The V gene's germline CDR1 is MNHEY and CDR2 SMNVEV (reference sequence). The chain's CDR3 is CASSLRGGQGNEQFF. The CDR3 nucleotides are TGTGCCAGCAGTTTGCGGGGGGGCCAGGGGAATGAGCAGTTCTTC.

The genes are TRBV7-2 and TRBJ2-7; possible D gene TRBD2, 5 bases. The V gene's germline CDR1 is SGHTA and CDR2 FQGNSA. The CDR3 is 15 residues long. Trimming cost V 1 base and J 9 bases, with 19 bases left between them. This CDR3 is CASSLGGVRRSGQYF. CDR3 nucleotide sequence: TGTGCCAGCAGCTTAGGCGGCGTAAGGAGGAGCGGGCAGTACTTC. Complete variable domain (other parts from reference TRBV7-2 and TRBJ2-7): GAGVSQSPSNKVTEKGKDVELRCDPISGHTALYWYRQSLGQGLEFLIYFQGNSAPDKSGLPSDRFSAERTGGSVSTLTIQRTQQEDSAVYLCASSLGGVRRSGQYFGPGTRLTVT.

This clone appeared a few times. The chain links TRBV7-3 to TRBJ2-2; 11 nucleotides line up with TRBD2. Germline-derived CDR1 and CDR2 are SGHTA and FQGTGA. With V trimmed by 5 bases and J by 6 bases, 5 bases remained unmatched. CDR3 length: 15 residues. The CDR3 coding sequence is TGTGCCAGCAGCCTTAGCGGGGGGGGCCCCGGGGAGCTGTTTTTT. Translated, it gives CASSLSGGGPGELFF.

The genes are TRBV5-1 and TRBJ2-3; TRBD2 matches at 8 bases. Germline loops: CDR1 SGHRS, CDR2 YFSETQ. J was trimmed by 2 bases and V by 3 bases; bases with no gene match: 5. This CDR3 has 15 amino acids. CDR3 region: CASSSDGGATDTQYF. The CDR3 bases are TGCGCCAGCAGCTCCGACGGGGGGGCCACAGATACGCAGTATTTT.

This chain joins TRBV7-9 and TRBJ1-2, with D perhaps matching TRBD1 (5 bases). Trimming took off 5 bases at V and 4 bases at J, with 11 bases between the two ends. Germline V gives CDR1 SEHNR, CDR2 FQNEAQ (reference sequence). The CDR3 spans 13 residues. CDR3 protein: CASSPDSFYGYTF. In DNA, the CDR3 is TGTGCCAGCAGCCCCGACAGCTTCTATGGCTACACCTTC. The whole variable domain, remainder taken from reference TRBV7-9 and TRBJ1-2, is DTGVSQNPRHKITKRGQNVTFRCDPISEHNRLYWYRQTLGQGPEFLTYFQNEAQLEKSRLLSDRFSAERPKGSFSTLEIQRTEQGDSAMYLCASSPDSFYGYTFGSGTRLTVV.

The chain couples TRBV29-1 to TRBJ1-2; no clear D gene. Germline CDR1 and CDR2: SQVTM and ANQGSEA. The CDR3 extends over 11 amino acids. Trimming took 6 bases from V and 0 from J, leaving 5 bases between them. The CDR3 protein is CSVSSNYGYTF. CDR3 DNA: TGCAGCGTGTCATCTAACTATGGCTACACCTTC.

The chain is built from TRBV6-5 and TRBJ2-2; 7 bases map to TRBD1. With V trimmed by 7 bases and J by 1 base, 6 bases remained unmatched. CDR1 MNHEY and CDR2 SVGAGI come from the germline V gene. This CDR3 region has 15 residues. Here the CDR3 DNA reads TGTGCCAGCACCCCCGGGACAGTGAACACCGGGGAGCTGTTTTTT. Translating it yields CASTPGTVNTGELFF.

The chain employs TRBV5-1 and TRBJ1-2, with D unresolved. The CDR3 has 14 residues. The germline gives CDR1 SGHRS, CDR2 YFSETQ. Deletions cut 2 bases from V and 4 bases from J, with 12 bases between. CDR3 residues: CASSFAGERYGYTF. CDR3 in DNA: TGCGCCAGCAGCTTCGCGGGTGAGCGCTATGGCTACACCTTC. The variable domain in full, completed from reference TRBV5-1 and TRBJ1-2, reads KAGVTQTPRYLIKTRGQQVTLSCSPISGHRSVSWYQQTPGQGLQFLFEYFSETQRNKGNFPGRFSGRQFSNSRSEMNVSTLELGDSALYLCASSFAGERYGYTFGSGTRLTVV.

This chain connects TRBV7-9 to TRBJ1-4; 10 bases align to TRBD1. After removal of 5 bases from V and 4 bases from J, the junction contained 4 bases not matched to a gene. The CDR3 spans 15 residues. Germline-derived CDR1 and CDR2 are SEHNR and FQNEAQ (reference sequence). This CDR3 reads CASSPGTGVNEKLFF. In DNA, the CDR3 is TGTGCCAGCAGCCCTGGGACAGGGGTTAATGAAAAACTGTTTTTT. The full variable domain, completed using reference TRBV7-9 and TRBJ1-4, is DTGVSQNPRHKITKRGQNVTFRCDPISEHNRLYWYRQTLGQGPEFLTYFQNEAQLEKSRLLSDRFSAERPKGSFSTLEIQRTEQGDSAMYLCASSPGTGVNEKLFFGSGTQLSVL.

CDR3 nucleotide sequence: TGTGCCACCAGTGATAAAAGCGGGACTCGTTTAGGGGAGCAGTTCTTC. Translated, it gives CATSDKSGTRLGEQFF. The chain employs TRBV24-1 and TRBJ2-1, with 7 positions matching TRBD2. V shed 3 bases, J shed 10 bases, and the junction held 14 bases outside the gene matches. Per the germline V gene, CDR1 is KGHDR and CDR2 is SFDVKD. The CDR3 covers 16 residues.

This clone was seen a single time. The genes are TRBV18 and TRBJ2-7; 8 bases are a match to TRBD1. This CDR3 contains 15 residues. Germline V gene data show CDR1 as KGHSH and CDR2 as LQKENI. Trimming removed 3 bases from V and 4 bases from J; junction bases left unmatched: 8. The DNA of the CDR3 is TGTGCCAGCTCACCCCGACAGGGGCTGATATACGAGCAGTACTTC. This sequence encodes CASSPRQGLIYEQYF.

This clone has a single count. CDR3 bases: TGCGCCAGCAGGATTGGCAGGGGCAACATGAACACTGAAGCTTTCTTT. It specifies CASRIGRGNMNTEAFF. This chain uses TRBV5-1 with TRBJ1-1; the D gene is possibly TRBD1 (6 bases). The germline V and J ends were trimmed by 5 bases and 0 bases, with 17 bases remaining between them. Germline loops: CDR1 SGHRS, CDR2 YFSETQ. The CDR3 consists of 16 residues. The full variable domain, in which reference TRBV5-1 and TRBJ1-1 provide the parts outside the CDR3, is KAGVTQTPRYLIKTRGQQVTLSCSPISGHRSVSWYQQTPGQGLQFLFEYFSETQRNKGNFPGRFSGRQFSNSRSEMNVSTLELGDSALYLCASRIGRGNMNTEAFFGQGTRLTVV.